This T cell receptor beta chain came from a study of blood T cell repertoires in COVID-19. On the study more broadly: The analysed material was cDNA or gDNA that came from T cells, B-cell-depleted T cells, or PBMCs.

Produced via immunoSEQ multiplex PCR; TCRdb's table is partial and in-frame only. There are some 340,000 clones in the sample; less than 90% occur only once, and 5% to 5.5% lies in the top ten. Participants, about 18 to 100 years old, spanned more than 20 US areas. Among Cohort 3 donors, those recovered had two negative PCRs, clearance, or symptom resolution. The V end was cut by 5 bases, the J end by 2 bases, with 15 bases between. The CDR3 spans 15 residues. Germline CDR1 reads MNHEY; CDR2 reads SMNVEV (reference sequence). Source material: PBMCs or T cells enriched from blood (not recorded which). The chain carries TRBV27 and TRBJ1-1; D is unresolved. This receptor was identified in a woman between 50 and 59 years old who had recovered from COVID-19. The CDR3: CASSAPERSNTEAFF. The CDR3 DNA reads TGTGCCAGCAGTGCACCCGAGAGGAGTAACACTGAAGCTTTCTTT.